Here is one T cell receptor (beta chain) with its context. Its antigen is not identified. These data come from a study of cytomegalovirus exposure and HLA in healthy donors. Regarding the study as a whole: Prediction of most subjects' HLA-A and HLA-B alleles by TCR beta sequences was reportedly accurate. When a later analysis was performed, an Asian-associated ancestry cluster reportedly had fewer N-insertions than the approximately 700-donor mean. In vitro experiments confirmed that three CMV-associated chains were specific for CMV antigens. Later work showed greater clonal expansion in HLA-associated TCR beta chains than in equally common others.

Primers included in the PCR were 60 Vbeta and 13 Jbeta primers. The method was immunoSEQ multiplex PCR; TCRdb's version includes in-frame clones alone and lacks a portion of them. The repertoire includes fewer than 140,000 clones, about two thirds of them detected once, and approximately 0.8% sits in the top ten. Per germline, CDR1 SGHVS and CDR2 FQNEAQ. V lost 3 bases, J lost 4 bases, and 15 bases lay in between. The CDR3 contains 16 residues. Sequences were obtained from PBMCs. This TCR came from a boy aged 5-17 years in good health and CMV-seronegative. The chain has TRBV7-8 and TRBJ2-2; D is perhaps TRBD1 (5 bases). CDR3 loop: CASSFYLGRVTGELFF. In DNA, the CDR3 is TGTGCCAGCAGCTTCTATCTTGGCAGGGTCACCGGGGAGCTGTTTTTT. The full variable domain, with the rest looked up from reference TRBV7-8 and TRBJ2-2, is GAGVSQSPRYKVAKRGQDVALRCDPISGHVSLFWYQQALGQGPEFLTYFQNEAQLDKSGLPSDRFFAERPEGSVSTLKIQRTQQEDSAVYLCASSFYLGRVTGELFFGEGSRLTVL.